The clone carrying this T cell receptor (beta chain) was recorded a few times. Its specificity is unknown. Unmatched junction bases numbered 6, after V lost 2 bases and J lost 5 bases. CDR1 is SQVTM and CDR2 is ANQGSEA in the germline V gene. This CDR3 has 13 residues. Sorting gave populations that all exceeded 95% purity. The source of the sample is a study of beta chain features in type 1 diabetes. Expressed TCRB transcripts were sequenced because the entire RNA isolate underwent reverse transcription. Clones were read by immunoSEQ multiplex PCR, and TCRdb kept only the in-frame ones, dropping some. The sample has roughly 730,000 clones; roughly 12% are singletons. Findings of the study overall: A PCR bias possibly favoring shorter templates would apply equally to patients and controls. The analysis here could not establish whether HLA type shapes TCRB rearrangement. Type 1 diabetes patients showed a moderate but significant shortening of TCRB CDR3s in all four CD4+ subsets.

The chain carries TRBV29-1 and TRBJ2-7, with 7 bases matching TRBD1. This sequence was found in a man between 18 and 35 years old with type 1 diabetes. The specimen sequenced was naive CD4+ T cells from blood. The CDR3 sequence is CSVESRGSNEQYF. The DNA for the CDR3 is TGCAGCGTTGAATCCAGGGGGAGTAACGAGCAGTACTTC.